The 10 T cell receptor beta chains below all came from one sample that was sequenced in a study of a mutant IDH1 vaccine in newly diagnosed glioma. Clones were sequenced by immunoSEQ multiplex PCR, and TCRdb holds only the in-frame ones, with some missing. The sample holds tens of thousands of clones, around 85% seen once. Time point in this sample: baseline, week 1 (first vaccination visit). Documented treatment: pre-vaccination baseline after standard-of-care therapy. The material sequenced was PBMCs, taken from a glioma patient treated with radiotherapy, temozolomide or both. These TCRs come from a young man with glioma.

Only a few counts were recorded for this clone. J is TRBJ2-7 and V is TRBV5-4; 11 positions match TRBD2. This CDR3 has 16 amino acids. With V trimmed by 0 bases and J by 7 bases, 9 bases remained unmatched. Germline V gives CDR1 SGHNT, CDR2 YYREEE (reference sequence). In nucleotides, the CDR3 is TGTGCCAGCAGCTTGGTCGCTAGCGGGGGGCGGCGGGAGCAGTACTTC. This sequence encodes CASSLVASGGRREQYF.

V and J are TRBV5-1 and TRBJ2-2; D gene uncertain. CDR3 length: 15 residues. From germline, CDR1 is SGHRS and CDR2 YFSETQ. Trimming shortened V by 0 bases and J by 1 base, and 7 bases separated the two germline ends. CDR3: CASSLVSGNTGELFF. The CDR3 coding sequence is TGCGCCAGCAGCTTGGTGTCTGGGAACACCGGGGAGCTGTTTTTT.

In this sample, this clone turned up once. V and J are TRBV5-6 and TRBJ1-5; TRBD1 matches 8 bases. The CDR3 has 15 residues. The germline V gene encodes CDR1 SGHDT and CDR2 YYEEEE. V was clipped by 3 bases and J by 1 base; unmatched bases: 3. This CDR3 reads CASSSGGWSNQPQHF. CDR3 in DNA: TGTGCCAGCAGCTCAGGGGGCTGGAGCAATCAGCCCCAGCATTTT.

V and J are TRBV19 and TRBJ1-6; D call uncertain. Germline lookup yields CDR1 LNHDA and CDR2 SQIVND (reference sequence). This CDR3 region has 14 residues. Deletions cut 3 bases from V and 5 bases from J, with 8 bases between. As DNA, the CDR3 is TGTGCCAGTAGTATGGGTCAGAATAATTCACCCCTCCACTTT. Translated: CASSMGQNNSPLHF. Complete variable domain (other parts from reference TRBV19 and TRBJ1-6): DGGITQSPKYLFRKEGQNVTLSCEQNLNHDAMYWYRQDPGQGLRLIYYSQIVNDFQKGDIAEGYSVSREKKESFPLTVTSAQKNPTAFYLCASSMGQNNSPLHFGNGTRLTVT.

This clone has just one count. J is TRBJ1-2 and V is TRBV28; D uncertain. Per germline, CDR1 MDHEN and CDR2 SYDVKM. Between the trimmed V and J ends, which lost 2 bases and 7 bases, there was a span of 17 bases. This CDR3 comprises 15 residues. The CDR3 DNA reads TGTGCCAGCAGTTTAGTCGGGCCCATAGCGTTTGGCTACACCTTC. Protein product: CASSLVGPIAFGYTF.

The genes are TRBV11-2 and TRBJ2-1; 13 bases agree with TRBD2. V was clipped by 6 bases and J by 0 bases; unmatched bases: 5. The CDR3 consists of 17 residues. CDR1 and CDR2 (germline): SGHAT, FQNNGV. As DNA, the CDR3 is TGTGCCAGCAGGACTAGCGGGGGGTCGAGCTCCTACAATGAGCAGTTCTTC. It yields the protein CASRTSGGSSSYNEQFF.

The CDR3 region is CASSLRDRRNIQYF. As DNA, the CDR3 is TGTGCCAGCAGCTTAAGGGATAGGAGAAACATTCAGTACTTC. This chain connects TRBV11-2 to TRBJ2-4; no reliable D call. Looked up from germline, CDR1 is SGHAT and CDR2 is FQNNGV. Between the trimmed V and J ends, which lost 2 bases and 6 bases, there was a span of 11 bases. The CDR3 spans 14 residues. The full variable domain, its missing parts supplied by reference TRBV11-2 and TRBJ2-4, is EAGVAQSPRYKIIEKRQSVAFWCNPISGHATLYWYQQILGQGPKLLIQFQNNGVVDDSQLPKDRFSAERLKGVDSTLKIQPAKLEDSAVYLCASSLRDRRNIQYFGAGTRLSVL.

The chain couples TRBV5-6 to TRBJ2-7; 8 nucleotides agree with TRBD2. The CDR3 runs 14 residues. The J segment lost 9 bases and the V segment lost 3 bases, leaving 11 bases of the junction unmatched. Germline loops: CDR1 SGHDT, CDR2 YYEEEE. The CDR3 DNA is TGTGCCAGCAGCTCCAGTCAGCGGGGGCACGGGCAGTACTTC. As protein: CASSSSQRGHGQYF. Together with reference TRBV5-6 and TRBJ2-7, the CDR3 gives the full variable domain: DAGVTQSPTHLIKTRGQQVTLRCSPKSGHDTVSWYQQALGQGPQFIFQYYEEEERQRGNFPDRFSGHQFPNYSSELNVNALLLGDSALYLCASSSSQRGHGQYFGPGTRLTVT.

This clone was counted between two and nine times. This chain joins TRBV19 and TRBJ1-5; D is undetermined. The V and J ends lost 5 bases and 2 bases respectively, with 13 bases between them. This CDR3 comprises 15 residues. Germline assignment: CDR1 LNHDA and CDR2 SQIVND (reference sequence). The CDR3 nucleotides read TGTGCCAGTAGTCTCCGCTTTTTGGGCAATCAGCCCCAGCATTTT. Protein: CASSLRFLGNQPQHF.

The chain combines TRBV18 with TRBJ2-7; D gene ambiguous. The CDR3 sequence is 14 residues long. Trimming removed 3 bases from V and 5 bases from J, with 14 bases in between. Germline-derived CDR1 and CDR2 are KGHSH and LQKENI. The DNA for the CDR3 is TGTGCCAGCTCACCCGGACGTAGTTCTAACGAGCAGTACTTC. It translates to CASSPGRSSNEQYF.